A single sample gave rise to the 14 T cell receptor beta chains below, sequenced in a study of blood T cell repertoires in COVID-19. Method: immunoSEQ multiplex PCR; TCRdb's copy keeps in-frame clones and lacks some. The data contain 320,000 or so clones, roughly 89% of them singletons. Specimen: PBMCs or T cells enriched from blood (not recorded which). The source is a man in his sixties who had recovered from COVID-19.

A remark on this clone: Other DNA sequences in the sample encode the same CDR3. V is TRBV3-1 (or the pseudogene TRBV3-2) and J is TRBJ2-3, with 7 positions matching TRBD2. V lost 4 bases to trimming and J lost 3 bases; unmatched junction nucleotides: 4. The V gene's germline CDR1 is LGHDT and CDR2 YNNKEL (reference sequence). CDR3 length: 14 amino acids. CDR3 bases: TGTGCCAGCAGCCGGGGCGGGAGTACAGATACGCAGTATTTT. This sequence encodes CASSRGGSTDTQYF.

The J gene is TRBJ1-1, the V gene TRBV10-2; TRBD1 is a possible D gene (6 bases). Germline CDR1 and CDR2: WSHSY and SAAADI. V shed 7 bases and J shed 1 base, with 10 bases lying between them. This CDR3 has 13 residues. This CDR3 is CASTWTENTEAFF. As DNA, the CDR3 is TGCGCCAGCACTTGGACAGAGAACACTGAAGCTTTCTTT.

This chain joins TRBV6-5 and TRBJ2-5; D is perhaps TRBD2 (5 bases). V dropped 7 bases and J dropped 5 bases, with 14 bases sitting between them. This CDR3 has 13 residues. CDR1 MNHEY and CDR2 SVGAGI come from the germline V gene. The CDR3 DNA follows: TGTGCCAGCACGGGATCTGGGCGGGAGACCCAGTACTTC. This translates into CASTGSGRETQYF.

The table lists this clone with a count of one. The V gene is TRBV7-9, the J gene TRBJ2-7; D uncertain. The CDR3 is made up of 11 amino acids. Trimming took off 4 bases at V and 6 bases at J, with 7 bases between the two ends. Germline-derived CDR1 and CDR2 are SEHNR and FQNEAQ (reference sequence). CDR3 residues: CASSWLVEQYF. As DNA, the CDR3 is TGTGCCAGCAGCTGGCTCGTCGAGCAGTACTTC.

This clone was picked up a small number of times. The chain has TRBV24-1 and TRBJ1-5; D is ambiguous. The V end was cut by 1 base, the J end by 6 bases, with 12 bases between. Per the germline V gene, CDR1 is KGHDR and CDR2 is SFDVKD. The CDR3 consists of 15 residues. This chain's CDR3 is CATSDLVQILQPQHF. The CDR3 region has the DNA TGTGCCACCAGTGATTTAGTACAGATTCTTCAGCCCCAGCATTTT.

This chain connects TRBV7-9 to TRBJ1-2, with D possibly TRBD1 on 5 matching bases. V lost 5 bases and J lost 4, with 11 bases in between. The CDR3 is made up of 13 amino acids. Germline values: CDR1 SEHNR, CDR2 FQNEAQ (reference sequence). The CDR3 here is CASSKGLSYGYTF. DNA of the CDR3: TGTGCCAGCAGCAAGGGACTGAGCTATGGCTACACCTTC.

About this clone itself: At the DNA level, this CDR3 is encoded by other sequences in the same sample as well. The DNA for the CDR3 is TGTGCCAGCTCCCCCAGGAACACCGGGGAGCTGTTTTTT. Translating gives CASSPRNTGELFF. The V call is TRBV18, the J call TRBJ2-2; D unclear. Germline loops: CDR1 KGHSH, CDR2 LQKENI. V was cut by 6 bases and J by 1 base, with 6 bases left in between. This CDR3 contains 13 residues.

The V call is TRBV28, the J call TRBJ2-7, with D uncertain. The CDR3 is made up of 14 amino acids. The germline CDR1 and CDR2 sequences are MDHEN and SYDVKM. V was pared by 2 bases and J by 2 bases, with 10 bases between. The CDR3 DNA reads as TGTGCCAGCAGTTTAATAGTCTCCCCCTACGAGCAGTACTTC. Its translation: CASSLIVSPYEQYF. Full variable domain (missing parts from reference TRBV28 and TRBJ2-7): DVKVTQSSRYLVKRTGEKVFLECVQDMDHENMFWYRQDPGLGLRLIYFSYDVKMKEKGDIPEGYSVSREKKERFSLILESASTNQTSMYLCASSLIVSPYEQYFGPGTRLTVT.

The V and J genes are TRBV5-1 and TRBJ2-1; weak D call: TRBD2 (6 bases). The CDR3 has 14 residues. Trimming stripped 0 bases from V and 8 bases from J, with 12 bases between. Germline V lookup: CDR1 SGHRS, CDR2 YFSETQ. The CDR3 spells CASSLARDLDEQFF. The CDR3 DNA sequence: TGCGCCAGCAGCTTGGCCCGGGACTTGGATGAGCAGTTCTTC. Together with reference TRBV5-1 and TRBJ2-1, the CDR3 gives the full variable domain: KAGVTQTPRYLIKTRGQQVTLSCSPISGHRSVSWYQQTPGQGLQFLFEYFSETQRNKGNFPGRFSGRQFSNSRSEMNVSTLELGDSALYLCASSLARDLDEQFFGPGTRLTVL.

V gene TRBV30 combines with J gene TRBJ2-5; 7 bases fit TRBD1. Germline V gene sequence: CDR1 GTSNPN, CDR2 SVGIG (reference sequence). The CDR3 is 14 amino acids. This CDR3 is CAAAGDSEQETQYF. CDR3 DNA sequence: TGTGCTGCCGCCGGGGACAGCGAGCAAGAGACCCAGTACTTC.

The V gene is TRBV19, the J gene TRBJ2-1; D remains unclear. The germline gives CDR1 LNHDA, CDR2 SQIVND (reference sequence). The CDR3 covers 14 residues. The V and J ends lost 5 bases and 2 bases respectively, with 10 bases between them. The CDR3 reads CASSRRSTYNEQFF. The CDR3 DNA sequence: TGTGCCAGTAGTCGGCGGAGCACCTACAATGAGCAGTTCTTC.

V gene TRBV5-1 combines with J gene TRBJ2-5; D is unclear. The ends were cut back, 0 bases at V and 2 bases at J, with 8 bases in the middle. The CDR3 is 14 amino acids. Germline V gene lookup returns CDR1 SGHRS and CDR2 YFSETQ. The CDR3 nucleotides are TGCGCCAGCAGCTTGGCTTACGGGCAAGAGACCCAGTACTTC. Its translation is CASSLAYGQETQYF.

The chain combines TRBV7-3 with TRBJ2-1, with D perhaps matching TRBD1 (6 bases). V was shortened by 5 bases and J by 13 bases, with 21 bases between the two germline ends. This CDR3 contains 14 residues. Germline values: CDR1 SGHTA, CDR2 FQGTGA. The CDR3 region is CASSPTRDRHVQFF. In nucleotides, the CDR3 is TGTGCCAGCAGCCCGACAAGAGACAGGCATGTACAGTTCTTC.

This chain joins TRBV9 and TRBJ2-7; 9 nucleotides line up with TRBD2. This CDR3 spans 18 amino acids. V shed 0 bases and J 2 bases; nucleotides not matched to a gene: 12. Germline V CDR1 and CDR2: SGDLS, YYNGEE. In DNA, the CDR3 is TGTGCCAGCAGCGTAGGAATCATTGTAGCGGGAGATACCTACGAGCAGTACTTC. Translating gives CASSVGIIVAGDTYEQYF.